This T cell receptor (beta chain) is from a study of cytomegalovirus exposure and HLA in healthy donors. Study-wide results and limits: Researchers catalogued roughly 170 TCR beta chains as cytomegalovirus-associated. First-cohort TCR clusters were later found to tend to co-occur in the 90 to 150 validation repertoires.

TCRdb's table, derived via immunoSEQ multiplex PCR, lists solely in-frame clones and lacks some. The data hold 65,000 to 75,000 clones, with almost 95% observed a single time. Trimming stripped 0 bases from V and 0 bases from J, with 6 bases between. The CDR3 is made up of 16 amino acids. Looked up from germline, CDR1 is MNHEY and CDR2 is SVGAGI. A word on this clone: What it binds is unknown.

The source material was PBMCs. This receptor was identified in a man between 18 and 29 years old in good health and CMV-seropositive. The chain is built from TRBV6-5 and TRBJ2-6; D not resolved. CDR3: CASSYSQASGANVLTF. DNA for the CDR3: TGTGCCAGCAGTTACTCTCAGGCCTCTGGGGCCAACGTCCTGACTTTC.